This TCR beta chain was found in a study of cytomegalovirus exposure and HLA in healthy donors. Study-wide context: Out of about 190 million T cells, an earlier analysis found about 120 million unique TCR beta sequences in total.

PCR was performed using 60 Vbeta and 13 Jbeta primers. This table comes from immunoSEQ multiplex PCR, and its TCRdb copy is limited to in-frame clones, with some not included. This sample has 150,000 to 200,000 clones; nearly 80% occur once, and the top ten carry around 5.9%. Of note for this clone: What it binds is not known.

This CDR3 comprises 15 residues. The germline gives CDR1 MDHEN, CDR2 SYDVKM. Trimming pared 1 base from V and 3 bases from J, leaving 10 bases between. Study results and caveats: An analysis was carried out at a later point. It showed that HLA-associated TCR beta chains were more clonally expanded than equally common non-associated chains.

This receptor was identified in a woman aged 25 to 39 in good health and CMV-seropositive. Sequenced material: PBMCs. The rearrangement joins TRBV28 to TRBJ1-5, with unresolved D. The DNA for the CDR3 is TGTGCCAGCAGTTTATTGGGGAGGATCAATCAGCCCCAGCATTTT. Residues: CASSLLGRINQPQHF. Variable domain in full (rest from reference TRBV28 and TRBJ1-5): DVKVTQSSRYLVKRTGEKVFLECVQDMDHENMFWYRQDPGLGLRLIYFSYDVKMKEKGDIPEGYSVSREKKERFSLILESASTNQTSMYLCASSLLGRINQPQHFGDGTRLSIL.